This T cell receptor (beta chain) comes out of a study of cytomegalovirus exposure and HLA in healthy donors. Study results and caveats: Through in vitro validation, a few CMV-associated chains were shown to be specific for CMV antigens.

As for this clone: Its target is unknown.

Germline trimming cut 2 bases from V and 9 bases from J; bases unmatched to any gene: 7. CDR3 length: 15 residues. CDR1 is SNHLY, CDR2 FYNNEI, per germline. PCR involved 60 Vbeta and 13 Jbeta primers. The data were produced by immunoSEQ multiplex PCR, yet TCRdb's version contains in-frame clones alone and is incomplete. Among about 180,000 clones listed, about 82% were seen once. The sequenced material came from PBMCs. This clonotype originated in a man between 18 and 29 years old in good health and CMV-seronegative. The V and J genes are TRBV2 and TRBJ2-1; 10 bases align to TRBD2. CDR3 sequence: CASSENSGRVGEQFF. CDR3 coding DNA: TGTGCCAGCAGTGAAAACAGCGGGAGGGTTGGTGAGCAGTTCTTC.